Listed below are T cell receptor beta chains from one sample, sequenced in a study of blood T cells in healthy people across ages. MiXCR, applied by TCRdb to the 5' RACE reads, yields one record per CDR3 protein. The table has 920,000 or so distinct CDR3 sequences, 40% to 50% seen once. Sequencing was carried out using blood. All receptors derive from a woman aged 60-70 years in good health. CDR3s include the opening cysteine and the closing phenylalanine or tryptophan. D genes are given only for firm matches. Where a row states a size, it is once, few, many or the class of an expanded clone; other rows omit it.

clone_size	v_call	j_call	d_call	cdr3_nt	cdr3_aa
few	TRBV5-1	TRBJ2-7	.	TGCGCCAGCAGGAAGGAGGGGACGGCCTCCTACGAGCAGTACTTC	CASRKEGTASYEQYF
.	TRBV5-1	TRBJ2-2	TRBD2	TGCGCCAGCAGCTTGTTCCGGGAGGGCCGGAACGGGGAGCTGTTTTTT	CASSLFREGRNGELFF
.	TRBV5-1	TRBJ2-7	.	TGCGCCAGCAGCTCCCTCCTGGACACCCAATCCTACGAGCAGTACTTC	CASSSLLDTQSYEQYF
.	TRBV11-2	TRBJ2-5	TRBD2	TGTGCCAGCAGCTTAGACGACGGACTAGCGAGACGAGAGACCCAGTACTTC	CASSLDDGLARRETQYF
few	TRBV28	TRBJ1-2	TRBD1	TGTGCCAGCAGTCTTCGAAGGGGGCAATACTATGGCTACACCTTC	CASSLRRGQYYGYTF
.	TRBV12-3/TRBV12-4	TRBJ1-1	TRBD1	TGTGCCAGCAGTTATGACAGGGAGAGGCCTTTCTTT	CASSYDRERPFF
.	TRBV5-1	TRBJ2-7	TRBD1	TGCGCCAGCAGCTTGTCCCGACAGGGTATCGACGAGCAGTACTTC	CASSLSRQGIDEQYF
many	TRBV4-1	TRBJ1-2	.	TGCGCCAGCAGCCAAGAGGGCGGGTATGGCTACACCTTC	CASSQEGGYGYTF
.	TRBV20-1	TRBJ1-2	.	TGCAGTGCTAGTGCCCGGGAAACAAGGAATGGCTACACCTTC	CSASARETRNGYTF
few	TRBV7-6	TRBJ2-7	.	TGTGCCAGCAGCTTAGGGGGGGGACAAAGAACCTACGAGCAGTACTTC	CASSLGGGQRTYEQYF
.	TRBV7-8	TRBJ2-1	TRBD2	TGTGCCAGCAGCTTAGTTTTCGCTAGCGGGAGATCGTACAATGAGCAGTTCTTC	CASSLVFASGRSYNEQFF
few	TRBV7-8	TRBJ1-2	.	TGTGCCAGCAGCCAGCAGGGTTTCGGACAAAGTGGCTACACCTTC	CASSQQGFGQSGYTF
.	TRBV7-2	TRBJ2-3	TRBD2	TGTGCCAGCAGCTCTCTGACTAGCGGGACGTTCAATACGCAGTATTTT	CASSSLTSGTFNTQYF
few	TRBV4-1	TRBJ2-1	TRBD2	TGCGCCAGCAGCCAAAACACAGCGGGATTCTCCTACAATGAGCAGTTCTTC	CASSQNTAGFSYNEQFF
.	TRBV6-1	TRBJ2-5	TRBD1	TGTGCCAGCAGTGAAGCCGACAGGGGAGAGACCCAGTACTTC	CASSEADRGETQYF
.	TRBV29-1	TRBJ2-7	.	TGCAGCGTTGCTCTTTTGAGGGAGAGAGTCTACGAGCAGTACTTC	CSVALLRERVYEQYF
.	TRBV20-1	TRBJ2-1	TRBD2	TGCAGTGCTCCGAGGACTAGCGGGGCGTGCAATGAGCAGTTCTTC	CSAPRTSGACNEQFF
.	TRBV15	TRBJ2-7	.	TGTGCCACCAGCAGAGAAGACAGGAGTTCCTACGAGCAGTACTTC	CATSREDRSSYEQYF
few	TRBV27	TRBJ1-2	.	TGTGCCAGCAGGGCTTTGACAGAGATAGACTATGGCTACACCTTC	CASRALTEIDYGYTF
.	TRBV28	TRBJ1-1	TRBD1	TGTGCCAGCAGTTTAGTTCAGGGGGCCGGTGACACTGAAGCTTTCTTT	CASSLVQGAGDTEAFF
.	TRBV13	TRBJ2-1	TRBD2	TGTGCCAGCAGCTTTGCCACTGAGGGCCAAGGACTAGCGGGCCCCAACAATGAGCAGTTCTTC	CASSFATEGQGLAGPNNEQFF
.	TRBV9	TRBJ2-1	.	TGTGCCAGCAGCGCAGTACAGAGGGCCGATGAGCAGTTCTTC	CASSAVQRADEQFF
few	TRBV27	TRBJ2-1	TRBD2	TGTGCCAGCAGAATCGGACTAGCAAGTGAGCAGTTCTTC	CASRIGLASEQFF
.	TRBV29-1	TRBJ2-1	.	TGCAGCGTTGAAGGGACTTCTAAGCTCGCCTACAATGAGCAGTTCTTC	CSVEGTSKLAYNEQFF
many	TRBV9	TRBJ2-7	TRBD2	TGCGCCAGCAGCGTAGGACTAGCGGGAGCCTACGAGCAGTACTTC	CASSVGLAGAYEQYF
.	TRBV6-5	TRBJ2-7	TRBD1	TGTGCCAGCAGTTACTCGCCCCGGGACAGGCGCTCCTACGAGCAGTACTTC	CASSYSPRDRRSYEQYF
few	TRBV20-1	TRBJ2-3	TRBD2	TGCAGTGCTAGAGATCGTGCGGGAGGCGTGGATACGCAGTATTTT	CSARDRAGGVDTQYF
.	TRBV28	TRBJ2-7	TRBD1	TGTGCCAGCAGTCCCCGGACAGGGAAAAGCTCCCACGAGCAGTACTTC	CASSPRTGKSSHEQYF
.	TRBV5-1	TRBJ2-3	.	TGCGCCAGCAGCTTGGACGACTACACAGATACGCAGTATTTT	CASSLDDYTDTQYF
few	TRBV25-1	TRBJ1-4	.	TGTGCCAGCAGCGAACAAAAGGGCGCTACTGAAAAACTGTTTTTT	CASSEQKGATEKLFF
.	TRBV5-1	TRBJ2-1	.	TGCGCCAGCAGCTTGGTGGGCGCTAGCGACTACAATGAGCAGTTCTTC	CASSLVGASDYNEQFF
.	TRBV6-6	TRBJ2-1	.	TGTGCCAGCAGTTACGGGCTCCAACCCCCCTACAATGAGCAGTTCTTC	CASSYGLQPPYNEQFF
.	TRBV6-5	TRBJ1-2	.	TGTGCCAGCATCTCACTTGGGGGGGTTGGCTACACCTTC	CASISLGGVGYTF
few	TRBV9	TRBJ2-1	TRBD2	TGTGCCAGCAGCGTTAAGCGGGAGGGCCCCTACAATGAGCAGTTCTTC	CASSVKREGPYNEQFF
many	TRBV29-1	TRBJ2-3	.	TGCAGCGCCCCCGATAAGGACCTAGGAGGCACAGATACGCAGTATTTT	CSAPDKDLGGTDTQYF
few	TRBV10-3	TRBJ2-1	.	TGTGCCATCAGAGACCACGGTAACGGACGCGATGAGCAGTTCTTC	CAIRDHGNGRDEQFF
few	TRBV5-6	TRBJ2-7	.	TGTGCCAGCAGCACCCCGGGACAAGTGGCGGGCTACGAGCAGTACTTC	CASSTPGQVAGYEQYF
few	TRBV6-2/TRBV6-3	TRBJ2-4	.	TGTGCCAGCAGTCGCGGGACGGGAGAGCTAGCCAAAAACATTCAGTACTTC	CASSRGTGELAKNIQYF
few	TRBV7-9	TRBJ2-1	TRBD1	TGTGCCAGCAGCCAACTGACAGGGCTGAGGTACAATGAGCAGTTCTTC	CASSQLTGLRYNEQFF
.	TRBV27	TRBJ2-3	.	TGTGCCAGCAGTTCTATTTATGGGGGTACGCAGTATTTT	CASSSIYGGTQYF
.	TRBV20-1	TRBJ2-5	.	TGCAGTGCACAATTCCAAGAGACCCAGTACTTC	CSAQFQETQYF